This T cell receptor beta chain was profiled in a study of T cell repertoires in cytomegalovirus infection. As for the study in general: Alongside well-studied HLA-B-restricted CMV epitopes, recently identified HLA-C-restricted CMV epitopes were also used. Indications of both CMV infection and matching HLA type were provided by public TCR beta signatures.

Turning to this clonotype: The antigen is undetermined.

One entry per CDR3 protein, called by TCRdb with MiXCR from the reads. The table has hundreds of thousands of distinct CDR3 sequences, roughly 30% seen once. General study results and limits: Ex vivo, HLA-C-restricted CMV-specific TCR beta clonotypes prevailed over the rest of the response. There were carriers of CMV plus the relevant HLA, and cumulative public TCR beta family frequency identified them.

The clonotype originates from a human donor in good health (CMV status not recorded). Some clones in this sample may be carry-over from other donors' samples. The source was cultured CD8+ T cells from PBMCs, collected from culture after CMV antigen stimulation.

This chain's CDR3 is CASSRRQTNTEAFF. The CDR3 DNA follows: TGTGCCAGCAGCCGACGACAGACGAACACTGAAGCTTTCTTT. V and J are TRBV5-5 and TRBJ1-1; TRBD1 might be the D (5 bases). The CDR3 runs 14 residues. Trimming removed 4 bases at V and 1 base at J, with 11 bases between. Germline assignment: CDR1 SGHKS and CDR2 YYEKEE (reference sequence).